This T cell receptor beta chain was sequenced for a study of blood T cell repertoires in COVID-19. Study details: Material from acute and convalescent COVID-19 was sourced from the United States, Italy and Spain.

The method was immunoSEQ multiplex PCR; TCRdb's version includes in-frame clones alone and lacks a portion of them. In the table there are 140,000 to 150,000 clones, 88% of which are singletons. Trimming removed 4 bases at V and 2 bases at J, with 6 bases between. This CDR3 is built from 12 residues. Germline CDR1 SGHNT, CDR2 YYREEE (reference sequence). This clonotype was sampled from a human donor in a cohort sampled during active COVID-19. The chain links TRBV5-4 to TRBJ1-1; the D is unclear. Sequenced: peripheral blood. This CDR3 reads CASSRVNTEAFF. For the CDR3, the DNA is TGTGCCAGCAGCCGCGTTAACACTGAAGCTTTCTTT.